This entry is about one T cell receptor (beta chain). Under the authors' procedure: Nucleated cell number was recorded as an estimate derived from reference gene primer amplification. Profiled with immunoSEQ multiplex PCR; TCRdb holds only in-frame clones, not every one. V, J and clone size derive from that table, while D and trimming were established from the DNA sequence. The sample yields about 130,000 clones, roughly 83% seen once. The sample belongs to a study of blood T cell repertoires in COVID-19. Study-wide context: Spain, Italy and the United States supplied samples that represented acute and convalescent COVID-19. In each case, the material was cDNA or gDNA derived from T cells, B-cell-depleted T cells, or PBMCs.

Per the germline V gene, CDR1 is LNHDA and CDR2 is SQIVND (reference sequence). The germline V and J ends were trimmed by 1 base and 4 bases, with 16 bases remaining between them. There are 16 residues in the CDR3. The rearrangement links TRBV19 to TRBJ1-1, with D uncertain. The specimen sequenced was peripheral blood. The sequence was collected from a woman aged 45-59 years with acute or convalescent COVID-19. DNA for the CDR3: TGTGCCAGTAGTATAGCCTCCAGCGGAGGAGGCACTGAAGCTTTCTTT. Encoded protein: CASSIASSGGGTEAFF.